Reported below is one T cell receptor beta chain. Clones were sequenced by immunoSEQ multiplex PCR, and TCRdb holds only the in-frame ones, with some missing. The sample lists 350,000 or so clones; 88% were seen once. CDR3 size: 12 residues. From germline, CDR1 is MDHEN and CDR2 SYDVKM. Deletions cut 7 bases from V and 6 bases from J, with 10 bases between. The record originates from a study of blood T cell repertoires in COVID-19. The chain recombines TRBV28 with TRBJ1-5, with D tentatively TRBD1 (6 bases). This sequence originates from a woman aged 25 to 45 who had been exposed to COVID-19. Material: PBMCs or T cells enriched from blood (not recorded which). In DNA form, the CDR3 reads TGTGCCAGCAAGGGGGGGGTTCAGCCCCAGCATTTT. Translated: CASKGGVQPQHF.